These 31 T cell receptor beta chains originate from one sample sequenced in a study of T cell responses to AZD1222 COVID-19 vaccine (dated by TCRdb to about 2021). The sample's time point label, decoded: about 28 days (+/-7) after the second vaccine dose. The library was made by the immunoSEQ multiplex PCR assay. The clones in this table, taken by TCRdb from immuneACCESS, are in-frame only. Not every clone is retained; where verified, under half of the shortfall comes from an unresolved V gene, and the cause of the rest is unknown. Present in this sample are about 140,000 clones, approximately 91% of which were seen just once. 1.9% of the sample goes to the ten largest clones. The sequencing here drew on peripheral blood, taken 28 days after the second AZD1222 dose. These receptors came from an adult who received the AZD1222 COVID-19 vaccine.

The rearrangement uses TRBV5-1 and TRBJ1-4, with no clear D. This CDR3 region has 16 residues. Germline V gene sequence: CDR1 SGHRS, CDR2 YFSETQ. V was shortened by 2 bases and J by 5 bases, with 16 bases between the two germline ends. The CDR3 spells CASSFGSARQNEKLFF. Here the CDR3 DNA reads TGCGCCAGCAGCTTTGGGTCGGCCAGACAAAATGAAAAACTGTTTTTT. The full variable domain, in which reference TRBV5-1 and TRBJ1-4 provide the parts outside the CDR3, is KAGVTQTPRYLIKTRGQQVTLSCSPISGHRSVSWYQQTPGQGLQFLFEYFSETQRNKGNFPGRFSGRQFSNSRSEMNVSTLELGDSALYLCASSFGSARQNEKLFFGSGTQLSVL.

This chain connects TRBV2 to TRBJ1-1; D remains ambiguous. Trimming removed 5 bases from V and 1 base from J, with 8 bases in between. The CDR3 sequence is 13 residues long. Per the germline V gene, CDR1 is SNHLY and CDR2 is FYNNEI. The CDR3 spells CASSTHENTEAFF. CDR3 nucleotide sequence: TGTGCCAGCAGTACTCACGAGAACACTGAAGCTTTCTTT.

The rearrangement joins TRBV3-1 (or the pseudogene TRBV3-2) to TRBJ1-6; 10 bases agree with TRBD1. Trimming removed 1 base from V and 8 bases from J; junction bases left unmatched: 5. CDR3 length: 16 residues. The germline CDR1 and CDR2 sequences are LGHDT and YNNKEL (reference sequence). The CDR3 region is CASSQAPGTGDSPLHF. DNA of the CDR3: TGTGCCAGCAGCCAAGCCCCCGGGACAGGGGATTCACCCCTCCACTTT.

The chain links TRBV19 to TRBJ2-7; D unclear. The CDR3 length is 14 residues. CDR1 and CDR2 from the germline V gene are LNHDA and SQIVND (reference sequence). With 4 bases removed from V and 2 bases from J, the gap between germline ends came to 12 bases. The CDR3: CASSTKDGPYEQYF. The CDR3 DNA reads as TGTGCCAGTAGTACCAAGGACGGTCCCTACGAGCAGTACTTC.

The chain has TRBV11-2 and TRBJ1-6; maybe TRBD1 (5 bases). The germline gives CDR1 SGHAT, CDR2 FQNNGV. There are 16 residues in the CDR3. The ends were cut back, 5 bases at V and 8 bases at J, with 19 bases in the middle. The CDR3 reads CASSLARARADSPLHF. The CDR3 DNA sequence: TGTGCCAGCAGCCTAGCTCGGGCCAGGGCGGATTCACCCCTCCACTTT.

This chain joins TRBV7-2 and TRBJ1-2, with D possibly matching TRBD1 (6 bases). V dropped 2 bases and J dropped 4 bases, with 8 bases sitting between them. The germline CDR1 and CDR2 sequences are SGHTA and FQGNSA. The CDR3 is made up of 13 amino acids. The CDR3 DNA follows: TGTGCCAGCAGCTTAAACAGGGTCTATGGCTACACCTTC. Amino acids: CASSLNRVYGYTF.

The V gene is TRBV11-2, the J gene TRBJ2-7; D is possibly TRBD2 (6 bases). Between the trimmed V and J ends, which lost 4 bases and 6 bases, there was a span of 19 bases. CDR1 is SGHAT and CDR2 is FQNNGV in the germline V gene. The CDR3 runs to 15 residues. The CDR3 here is CASSSEAVTSVEQYF. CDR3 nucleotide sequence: TGTGCCAGCAGCTCCGAGGCAGTGACTAGTGTCGAGCAGTACTTC.

CDR3 DNA: TGTGCCAGCAGCTTATCTGGGGCAGGGGCGGAAGAAAAACTGTTTTTT. Amino acid sequence: CASSLSGAGAEEKLFF. This rearrangement joins TRBV7-9 to TRBJ1-4; a weak D match, TRBD1 (6 bases). Germline assignment: CDR1 SEHNR and CDR2 FQNEAQ (reference sequence). This CDR3 is 16 amino acids long. V was cut by 2 bases and J by 8 bases, with 18 bases left in between.

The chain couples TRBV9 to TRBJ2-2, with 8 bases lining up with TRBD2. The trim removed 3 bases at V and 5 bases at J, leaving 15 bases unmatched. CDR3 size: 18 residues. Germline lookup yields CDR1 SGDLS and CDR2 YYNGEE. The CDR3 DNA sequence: TGTGCCAGCAGCGGCGAGACATGGCCTAGCGGGCGGACCGGGGAGCTGTTTTTT. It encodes CASSGETWPSGRTGELFF.

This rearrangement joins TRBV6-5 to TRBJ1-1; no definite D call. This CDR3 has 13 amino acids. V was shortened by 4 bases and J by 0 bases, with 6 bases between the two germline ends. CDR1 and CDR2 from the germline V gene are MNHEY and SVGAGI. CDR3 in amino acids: CASSLTVNTEAFF. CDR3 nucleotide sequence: TGTGCCAGCAGTTTAACAGTGAACACTGAAGCTTTCTTT.

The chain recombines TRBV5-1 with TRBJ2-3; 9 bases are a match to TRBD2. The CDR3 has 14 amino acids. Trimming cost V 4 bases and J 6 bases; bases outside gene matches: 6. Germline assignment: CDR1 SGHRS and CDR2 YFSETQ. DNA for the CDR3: TGCGCCAGCAGCCGCTGGACTAGCGCCGATACGCAGTATTTT. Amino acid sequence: CASSRWTSADTQYF.

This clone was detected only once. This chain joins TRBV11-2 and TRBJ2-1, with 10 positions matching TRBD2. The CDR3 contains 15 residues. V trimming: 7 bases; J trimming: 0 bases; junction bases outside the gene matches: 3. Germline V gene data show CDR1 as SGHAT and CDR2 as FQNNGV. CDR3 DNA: TGTGCCAGCACGTCTAGCGGGAGCTCCTACAATGAGCAGTTCTTC. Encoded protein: CASTSSGSSYNEQFF.

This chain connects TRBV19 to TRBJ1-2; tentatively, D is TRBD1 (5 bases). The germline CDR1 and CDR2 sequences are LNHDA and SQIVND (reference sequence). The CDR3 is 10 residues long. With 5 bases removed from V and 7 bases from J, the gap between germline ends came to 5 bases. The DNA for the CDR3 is TGTGCCAGTAGTGGGGCTGGCTACACCTTC. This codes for CASSGAGYTF.

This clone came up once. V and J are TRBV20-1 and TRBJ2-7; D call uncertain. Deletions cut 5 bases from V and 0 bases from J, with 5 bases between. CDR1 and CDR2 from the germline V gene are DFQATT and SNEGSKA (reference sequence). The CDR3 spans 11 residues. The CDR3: CSAEHSYEQYF. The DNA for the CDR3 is TGCAGTGCTGAGCACTCCTACGAGCAGTACTTC.

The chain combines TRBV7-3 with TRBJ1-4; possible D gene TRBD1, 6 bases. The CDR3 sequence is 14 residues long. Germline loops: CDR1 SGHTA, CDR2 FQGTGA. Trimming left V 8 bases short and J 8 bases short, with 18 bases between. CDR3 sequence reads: CASPRNRDPEKLFF. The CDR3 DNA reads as TGTGCCAGCCCACGAAACAGGGACCCCGAAAAACTGTTTTTT. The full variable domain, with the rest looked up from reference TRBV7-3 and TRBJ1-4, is GAGVSQTPSNKVTEKGKYVELRCDPISGHTALYWYRQSLGQGPEFLIYFQGTGAADDSGLPNDRFFAVRPEGSVSTLKIQRTERGDSAVYLCASPRNRDPEKLFFGSGTQLSVL.

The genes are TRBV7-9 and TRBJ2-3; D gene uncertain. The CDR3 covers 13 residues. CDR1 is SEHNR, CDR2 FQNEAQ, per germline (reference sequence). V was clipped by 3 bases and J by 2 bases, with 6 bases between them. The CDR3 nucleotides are TGTGCCAGCAGCTTGGGTGCCACAGATACGCAGTATTTT. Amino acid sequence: CASSLGATDTQYF.

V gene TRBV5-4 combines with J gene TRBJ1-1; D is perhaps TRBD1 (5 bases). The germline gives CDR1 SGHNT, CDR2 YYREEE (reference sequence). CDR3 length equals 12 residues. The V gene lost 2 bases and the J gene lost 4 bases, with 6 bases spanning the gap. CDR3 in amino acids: CASSFGGTEAFF. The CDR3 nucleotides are TGTGCCAGCAGCTTCGGGGGCACTGAAGCTTTCTTT.

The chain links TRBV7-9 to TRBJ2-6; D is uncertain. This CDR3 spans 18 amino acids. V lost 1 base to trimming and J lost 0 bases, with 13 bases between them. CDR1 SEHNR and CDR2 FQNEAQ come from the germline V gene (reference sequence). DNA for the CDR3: TGTGCCAGCAGCTTAGAACGCTGGTGGGACTCTGGGGCCAACGTCCTGACTTTC. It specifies CASSLERWWDSGANVLTF.

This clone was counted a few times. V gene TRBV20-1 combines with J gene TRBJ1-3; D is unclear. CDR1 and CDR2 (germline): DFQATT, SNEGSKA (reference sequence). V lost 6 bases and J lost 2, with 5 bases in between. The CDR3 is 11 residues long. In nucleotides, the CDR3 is TGCAGTGCCAAAACTGGAAACACCATATATTTT. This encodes CSAKTGNTIYF.

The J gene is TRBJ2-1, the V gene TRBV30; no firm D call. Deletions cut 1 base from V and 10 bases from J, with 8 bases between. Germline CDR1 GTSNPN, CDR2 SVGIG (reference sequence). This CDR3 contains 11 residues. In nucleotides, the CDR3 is TGTGCCTGGAGTGGTGTGAGCGAGCAGTTCTTC. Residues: CAWSGVSEQFF.

This CDR3 reads CASSTGNRGNTIYF. For the CDR3, the DNA is TGTGCCAGCAGCACAGGCAACAGGGGAAACACCATATATTTT. The genes are TRBV5-4 and TRBJ1-3; D is possibly TRBD1 (5 bases). Germline loops: CDR1 SGHNT, CDR2 YYREEE (reference sequence). The CDR3 has 14 amino acids. V was pared by 4 bases and J by 4 bases, with 12 bases between.

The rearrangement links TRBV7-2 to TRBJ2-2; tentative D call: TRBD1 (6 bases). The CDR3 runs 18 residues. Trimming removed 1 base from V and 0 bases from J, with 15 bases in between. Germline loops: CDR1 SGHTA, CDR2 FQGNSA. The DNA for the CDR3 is TGTGCCAGCAGCTTAGTATACGGGCGGACAGCGAACACCGGGGAGCTGTTTTTT. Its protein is CASSLVYGRTANTGELFF.

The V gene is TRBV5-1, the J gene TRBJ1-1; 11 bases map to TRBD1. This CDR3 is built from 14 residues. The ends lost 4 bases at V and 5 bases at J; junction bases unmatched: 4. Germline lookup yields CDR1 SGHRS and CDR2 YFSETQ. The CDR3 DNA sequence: TGCGCCAGCAGCCTAGGGGACAGGGGGACTGAAGCTTTCTTT. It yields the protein CASSLGDRGTEAFF.

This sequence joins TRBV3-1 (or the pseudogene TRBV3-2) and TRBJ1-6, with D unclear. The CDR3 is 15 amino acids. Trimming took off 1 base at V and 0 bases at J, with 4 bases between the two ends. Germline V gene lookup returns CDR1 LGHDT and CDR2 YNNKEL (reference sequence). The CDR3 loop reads CASSQASSYNSPLHF. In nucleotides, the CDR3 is TGTGCCAGCAGCCAAGCTAGCTCCTATAATTCACCCCTCCACTTT.

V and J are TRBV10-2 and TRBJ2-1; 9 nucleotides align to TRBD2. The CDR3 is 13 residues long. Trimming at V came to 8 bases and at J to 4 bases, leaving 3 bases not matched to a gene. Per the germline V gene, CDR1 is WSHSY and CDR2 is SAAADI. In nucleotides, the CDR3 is TGCGCCAGCGGGCTAGCGGGGTACAATGAGCAGTTCTTC. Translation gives CASGLAGYNEQFF.

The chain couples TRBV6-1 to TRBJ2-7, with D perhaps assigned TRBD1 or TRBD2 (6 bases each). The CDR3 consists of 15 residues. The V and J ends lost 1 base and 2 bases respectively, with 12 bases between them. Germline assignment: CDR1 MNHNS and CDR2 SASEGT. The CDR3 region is CASSEGPGATYEQYF. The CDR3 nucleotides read TGTGCCAGCAGTGAAGGTCCGGGGGCTACCTACGAGCAGTACTTC.

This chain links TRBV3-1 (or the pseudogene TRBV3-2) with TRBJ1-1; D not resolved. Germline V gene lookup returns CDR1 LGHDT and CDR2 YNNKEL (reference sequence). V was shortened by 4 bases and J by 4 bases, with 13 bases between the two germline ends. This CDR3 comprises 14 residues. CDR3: CASSPPGSATEAFF. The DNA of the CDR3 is TGTGCCAGCAGCCCCCCGGGGTCCGCCACTGAAGCTTTCTTT.

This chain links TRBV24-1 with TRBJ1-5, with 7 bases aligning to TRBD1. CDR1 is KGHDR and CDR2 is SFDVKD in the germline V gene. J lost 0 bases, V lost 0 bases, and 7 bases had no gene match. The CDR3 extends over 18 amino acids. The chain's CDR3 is CATSDLNRGFYSNQPQHF. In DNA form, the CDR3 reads TGTGCCACCAGTGATTTGAACAGGGGATTTTATAGCAATCAGCCCCAGCATTTT.

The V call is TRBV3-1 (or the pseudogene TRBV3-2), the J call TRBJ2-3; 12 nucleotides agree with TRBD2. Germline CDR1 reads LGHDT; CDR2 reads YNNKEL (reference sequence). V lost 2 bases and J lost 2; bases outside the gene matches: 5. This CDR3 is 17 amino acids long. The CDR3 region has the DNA TGTGCCAGCAGCCAAACGACTAGCGGGGGCTCCACAGATACGCAGTATTTT. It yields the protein CASSQTTSGGSTDTQYF.

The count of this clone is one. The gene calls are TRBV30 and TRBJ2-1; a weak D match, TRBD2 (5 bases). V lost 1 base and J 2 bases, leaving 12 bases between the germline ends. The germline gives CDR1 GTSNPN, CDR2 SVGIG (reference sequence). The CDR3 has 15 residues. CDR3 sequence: CAWSGWESAYNEQFF. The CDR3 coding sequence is TGTGCCTGGAGTGGTTGGGAGTCCGCCTACAATGAGCAGTTCTTC. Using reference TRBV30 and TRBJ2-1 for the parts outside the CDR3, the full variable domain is SQTIHQWPATLVQPVGSPLSLECTVEGTSNPNLYWYRQAAGRGLQLLFYSVGIGQISSEVPQNLSASRPQDRQFILSSKKLLLSDSGFYLCAWSGWESAYNEQFFGPGTRLTVL.

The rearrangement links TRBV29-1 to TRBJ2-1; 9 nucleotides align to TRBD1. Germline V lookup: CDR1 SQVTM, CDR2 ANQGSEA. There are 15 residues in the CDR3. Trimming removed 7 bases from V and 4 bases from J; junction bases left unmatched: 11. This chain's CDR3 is CSAPKFGQGYNEQFF. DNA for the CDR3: TGCAGCGCCCCGAAGTTCGGACAGGGGTACAATGAGCAGTTCTTC.